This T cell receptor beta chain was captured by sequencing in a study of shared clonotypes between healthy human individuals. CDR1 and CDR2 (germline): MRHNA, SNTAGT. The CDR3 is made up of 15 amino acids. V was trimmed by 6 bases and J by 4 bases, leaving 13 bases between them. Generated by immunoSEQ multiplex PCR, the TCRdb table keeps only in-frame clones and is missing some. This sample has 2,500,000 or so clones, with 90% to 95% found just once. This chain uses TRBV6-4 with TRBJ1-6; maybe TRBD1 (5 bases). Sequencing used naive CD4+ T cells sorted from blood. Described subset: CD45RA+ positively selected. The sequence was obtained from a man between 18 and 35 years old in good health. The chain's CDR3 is CASRQWRGYNSPLHF. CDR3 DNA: TGTGCCAGCAGACAGTGGAGGGGTTATAATTCACCCCTCCACTTT.